This T cell receptor (beta chain) was recovered during a study of response to subunit inactivated influenza vaccine. The CDR3 extends over 17 amino acids. The germline V gene has CDR1 DFQATT and CDR2 SNEGSKA (reference sequence). V dropped 0 bases and J dropped 0 bases, with 14 bases sitting between them. Study-wide findings and caveats: Researchers suggested that each seasonal influenza vaccination recruits few new T cells.

TCRdb independently ran MiXCR on the RT-PCR reads; one entry per CDR3 protein. Of roughly 760,000 distinct CDR3 sequences listed, around 21% were seen once; the top ten hold more than 8.5%. A word on this clonotype: What it binds is not known.

The sequencing used PBMCs from blood, collected 4 to 6 days after vaccination. This clonotype was sampled from a man between 45 and 60 years old who received an inactivated influenza vaccine. J is TRBJ2-2 and V is TRBV20-1; D is unresolved. The CDR3 DNA sequence: TGCAGTGCTAGAGATACGTATATTTCAGCGAACACCGGGGAGCTGTTTTTT. Encoded protein: CSARDTYISANTGELFF.